What follows describes a single T cell receptor (beta chain). What it binds is unknown. This CDR3 spans 14 amino acids. The trim removed 5 bases at V and 4 bases at J, leaving 7 bases unmatched. Germline V gene sequence: CDR1 MNHEY, CDR2 SMNVEV (reference sequence). The sample originates from a study of cytomegalovirus exposure and HLA in healthy donors. Study-wide points: A few CMV-associated chains were confirmed in vitro to be specific for CMV antigens. Most TCR sequences were rare, but some public TCRs occurred in many donors. According to the study, 180 or so TCR beta chains were cytomegalovirus-associated.

TCRdb keeps only in-frame clones here, not all; method: immunoSEQ multiplex PCR. Of roughly 82,000 clones listed, 93% are singletons. From the approximately 120-subject validation cohort, which was separate from the roughly 630-subject first cohort, the donors were drawn. The sample taken for sequencing was PBMCs. The genes are TRBV27 and TRBJ1-2, with TRBD1 matching 7 bases. The source of this sequence is a man aged 18 to 29 in good health and CMV-seronegative. The CDR3: CASSPLGQVYGYTF. CDR3 nucleotides: TGTGCCAGCAGTCCCCTAGGACAGGTCTATGGCTACACCTTC.